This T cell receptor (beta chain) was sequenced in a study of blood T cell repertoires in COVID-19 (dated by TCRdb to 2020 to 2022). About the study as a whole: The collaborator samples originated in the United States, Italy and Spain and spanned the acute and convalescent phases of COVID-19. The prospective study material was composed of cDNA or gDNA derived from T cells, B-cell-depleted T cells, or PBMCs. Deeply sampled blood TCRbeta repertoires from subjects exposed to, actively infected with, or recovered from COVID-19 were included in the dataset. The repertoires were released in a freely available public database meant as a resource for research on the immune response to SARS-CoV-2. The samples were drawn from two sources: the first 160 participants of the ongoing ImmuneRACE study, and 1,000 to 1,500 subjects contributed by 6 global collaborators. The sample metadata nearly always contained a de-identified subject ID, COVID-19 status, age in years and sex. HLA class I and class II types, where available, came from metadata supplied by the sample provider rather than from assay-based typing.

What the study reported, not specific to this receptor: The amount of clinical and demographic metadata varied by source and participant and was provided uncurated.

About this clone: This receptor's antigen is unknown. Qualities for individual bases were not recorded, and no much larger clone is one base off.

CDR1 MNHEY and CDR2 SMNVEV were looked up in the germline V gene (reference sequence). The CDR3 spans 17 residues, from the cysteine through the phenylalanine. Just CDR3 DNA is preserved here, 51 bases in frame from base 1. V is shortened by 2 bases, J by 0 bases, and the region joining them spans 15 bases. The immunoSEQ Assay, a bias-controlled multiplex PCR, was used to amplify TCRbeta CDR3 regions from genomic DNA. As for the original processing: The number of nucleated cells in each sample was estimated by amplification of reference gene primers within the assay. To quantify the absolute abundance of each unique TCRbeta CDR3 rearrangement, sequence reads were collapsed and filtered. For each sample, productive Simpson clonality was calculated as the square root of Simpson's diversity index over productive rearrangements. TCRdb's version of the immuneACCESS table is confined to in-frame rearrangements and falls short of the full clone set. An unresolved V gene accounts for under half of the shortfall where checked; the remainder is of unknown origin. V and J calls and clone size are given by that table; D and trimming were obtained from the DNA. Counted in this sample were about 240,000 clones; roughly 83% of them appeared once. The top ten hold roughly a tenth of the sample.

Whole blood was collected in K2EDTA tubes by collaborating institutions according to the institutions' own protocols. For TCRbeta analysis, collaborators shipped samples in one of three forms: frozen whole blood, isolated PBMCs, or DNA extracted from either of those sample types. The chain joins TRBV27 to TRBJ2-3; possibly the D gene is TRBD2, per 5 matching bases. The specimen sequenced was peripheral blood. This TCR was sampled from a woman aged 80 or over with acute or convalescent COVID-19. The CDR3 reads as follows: CASSLAGATPSTDTQYF. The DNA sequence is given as TGTGCCAGCAGTTTAGCGGGTGCAACTCCTAGCACAGATACGCAGTATTTT.